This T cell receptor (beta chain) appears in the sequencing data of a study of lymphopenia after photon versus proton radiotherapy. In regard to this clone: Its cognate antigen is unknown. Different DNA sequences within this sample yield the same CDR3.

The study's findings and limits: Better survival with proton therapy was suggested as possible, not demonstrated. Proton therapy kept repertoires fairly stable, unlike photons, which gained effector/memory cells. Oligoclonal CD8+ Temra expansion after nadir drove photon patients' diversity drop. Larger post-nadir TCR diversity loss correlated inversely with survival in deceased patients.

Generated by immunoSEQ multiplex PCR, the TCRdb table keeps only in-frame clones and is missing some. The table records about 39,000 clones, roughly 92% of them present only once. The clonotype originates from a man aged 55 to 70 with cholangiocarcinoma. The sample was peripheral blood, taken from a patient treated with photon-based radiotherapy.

The CDR3 sequence: CASSFRTSGYEQYF. CDR3 DNA: TGTGCCAGCAGCTTCCGGACTAGCGGCTACGAGCAGTACTTC. The J gene is TRBJ2-7, the V gene TRBV7-2, with 10 bases aligning to TRBD2. CDR1 is SGHTA, CDR2 FQGNSA, per germline. Trimming at V came to 3 bases and at J to 3 bases, leaving 2 bases not matched to a gene. CDR3 length: 14 residues.